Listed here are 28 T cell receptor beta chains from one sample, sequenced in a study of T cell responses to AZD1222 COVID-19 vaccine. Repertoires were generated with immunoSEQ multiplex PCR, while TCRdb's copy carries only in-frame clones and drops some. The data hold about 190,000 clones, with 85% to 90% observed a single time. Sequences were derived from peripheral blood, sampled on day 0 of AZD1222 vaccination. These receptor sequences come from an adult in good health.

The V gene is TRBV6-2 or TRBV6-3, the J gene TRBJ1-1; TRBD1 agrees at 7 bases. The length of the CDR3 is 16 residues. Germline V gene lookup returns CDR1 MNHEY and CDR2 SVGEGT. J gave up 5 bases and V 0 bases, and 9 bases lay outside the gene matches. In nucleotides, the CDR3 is TGTGCCAGCAGTTACTCGCCAGGGGGTGATAATACTGAAGCTTTCTTT. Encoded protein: CASSYSPGGDNTEAFF.

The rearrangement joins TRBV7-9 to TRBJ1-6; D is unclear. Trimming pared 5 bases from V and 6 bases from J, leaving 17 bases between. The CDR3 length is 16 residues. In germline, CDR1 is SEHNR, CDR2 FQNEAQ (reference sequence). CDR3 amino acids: CASSIDPALSNSPLHF. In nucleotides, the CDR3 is TGTGCCAGCAGCATAGACCCAGCTCTGAGTAATTCACCCCTCCACTTT.

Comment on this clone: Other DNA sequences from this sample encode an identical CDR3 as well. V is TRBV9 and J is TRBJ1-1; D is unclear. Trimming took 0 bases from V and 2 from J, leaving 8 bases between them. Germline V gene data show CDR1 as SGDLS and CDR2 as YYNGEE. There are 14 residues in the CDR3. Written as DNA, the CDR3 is TGTGCCAGCAGCGTAGGTGCAGACAACACTGAAGCTTTCTTT. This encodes CASSVGADNTEAFF.

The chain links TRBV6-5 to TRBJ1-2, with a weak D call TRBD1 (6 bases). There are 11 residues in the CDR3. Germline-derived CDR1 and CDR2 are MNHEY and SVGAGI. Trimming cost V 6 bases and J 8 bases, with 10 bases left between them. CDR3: CASSAGDGYTF. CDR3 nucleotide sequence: TGTGCCAGCAGCGCAGGGGACGGCTACACCTTC.

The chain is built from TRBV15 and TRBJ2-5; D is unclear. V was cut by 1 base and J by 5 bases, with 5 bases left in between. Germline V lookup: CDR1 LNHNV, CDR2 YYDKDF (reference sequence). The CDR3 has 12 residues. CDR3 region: CATSRVIETQYF. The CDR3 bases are TGTGCCACCAGCAGAGTGATCGAGACCCAGTACTTC.

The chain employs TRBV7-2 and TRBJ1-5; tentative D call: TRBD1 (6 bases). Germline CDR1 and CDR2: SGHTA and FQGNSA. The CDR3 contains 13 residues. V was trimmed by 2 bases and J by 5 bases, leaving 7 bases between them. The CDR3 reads CASSLRGDQPQHF. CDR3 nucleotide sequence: TGTGCCAGCAGCTTAAGGGGGGATCAGCCCCAGCATTTT.

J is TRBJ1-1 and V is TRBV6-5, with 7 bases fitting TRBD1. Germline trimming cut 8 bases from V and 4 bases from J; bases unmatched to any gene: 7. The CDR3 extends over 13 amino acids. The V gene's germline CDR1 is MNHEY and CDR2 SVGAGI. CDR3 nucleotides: TGTGCCAGCCAAAGGGGGCACGGCACTGAAGCTTTCTTT. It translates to CASQRGHGTEAFF.

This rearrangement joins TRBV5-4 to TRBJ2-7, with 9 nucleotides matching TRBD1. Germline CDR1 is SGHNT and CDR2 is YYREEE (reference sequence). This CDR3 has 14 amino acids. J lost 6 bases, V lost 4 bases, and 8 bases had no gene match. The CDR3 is CASSPRDRESEQYV. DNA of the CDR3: TGTGCCAGCAGCCCCCGGGACAGGGAGAGCGAGCAGTACGTC.

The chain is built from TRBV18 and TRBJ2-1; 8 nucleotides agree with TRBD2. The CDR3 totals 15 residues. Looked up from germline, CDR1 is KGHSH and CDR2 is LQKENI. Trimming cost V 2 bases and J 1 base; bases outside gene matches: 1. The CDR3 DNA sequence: TGTGCCAGCTCACCAGCTAGCGGGTCCTACAATGAGCAGTTCTTC. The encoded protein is CASSPASGSYNEQFF.

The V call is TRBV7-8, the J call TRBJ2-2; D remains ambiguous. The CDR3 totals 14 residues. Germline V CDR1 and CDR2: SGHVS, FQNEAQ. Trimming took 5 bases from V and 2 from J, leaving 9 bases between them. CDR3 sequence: CASSRLLNTGELFF. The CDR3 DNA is TGTGCCAGCAGCCGACTCTTAAACACCGGGGAGCTGTTTTTT.

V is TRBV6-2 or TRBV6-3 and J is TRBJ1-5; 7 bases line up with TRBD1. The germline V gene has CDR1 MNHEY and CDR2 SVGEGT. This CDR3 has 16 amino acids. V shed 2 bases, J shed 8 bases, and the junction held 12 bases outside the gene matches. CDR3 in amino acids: CASSYVTHRQGEPQHF. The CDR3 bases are TGTGCCAGCAGTTACGTCACCCATCGACAGGGAGAGCCCCAGCATTTT.

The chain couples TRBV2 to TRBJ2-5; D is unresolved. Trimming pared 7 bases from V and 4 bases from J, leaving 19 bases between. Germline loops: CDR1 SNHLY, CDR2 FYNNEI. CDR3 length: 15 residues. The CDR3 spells CASTPREVALETQYF. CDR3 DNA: TGTGCCAGCACCCCTCGTGAAGTGGCCTTAGAGACCCAGTACTTC.

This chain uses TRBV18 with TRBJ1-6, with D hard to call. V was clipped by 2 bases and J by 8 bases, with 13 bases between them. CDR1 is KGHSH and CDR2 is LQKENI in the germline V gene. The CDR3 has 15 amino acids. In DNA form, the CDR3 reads TGTGCCAGCTCACCAGACCAGACGGGGTATTCACCCCTCCACTTT. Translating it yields CASSPDQTGYSPLHF. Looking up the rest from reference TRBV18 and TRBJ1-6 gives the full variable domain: NAGVMQNPRHLVRRRGQEARLRCSPMKGHSHVYWYRQLPEEGLKFMVYLQKENIIDESGMPKERFSAEFPKEGPSILRIQQVVRGDSAAYFCASSPDQTGYSPLHFGNGTRLTVT.

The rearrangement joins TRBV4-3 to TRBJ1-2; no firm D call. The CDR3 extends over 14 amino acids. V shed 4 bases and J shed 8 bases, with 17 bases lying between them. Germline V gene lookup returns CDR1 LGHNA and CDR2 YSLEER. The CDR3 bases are TGCGCCAGCAGCCCCCTCGGCGGAGACGGAGGCTACACCTTC. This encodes CASSPLGGDGGYTF.

The CDR3 sequence is CASSFQGKAGNTIYF. The CDR3 DNA is TGTGCCAGCAGCTTCCAGGGCAAAGCTGGAAACACCATATATTTT. The chain carries TRBV5-6 and TRBJ1-3, with D maybe TRBD1 (5 bases). The CDR3 has 15 residues. CDR1 is SGHDT and CDR2 is YYEEEE in the germline V gene. Trimming stripped 2 bases from V and 2 bases from J, with 11 bases between.

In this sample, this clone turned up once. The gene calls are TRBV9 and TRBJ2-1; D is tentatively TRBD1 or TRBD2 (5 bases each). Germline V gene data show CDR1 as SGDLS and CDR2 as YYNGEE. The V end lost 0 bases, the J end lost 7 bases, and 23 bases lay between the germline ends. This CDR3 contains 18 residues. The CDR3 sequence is CASSVDEGGGGFGNEQFF. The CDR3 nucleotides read TGTGCCAGCAGCGTAGATGAAGGTGGGGGTGGTTTCGGGAATGAGCAGTTCTTC.

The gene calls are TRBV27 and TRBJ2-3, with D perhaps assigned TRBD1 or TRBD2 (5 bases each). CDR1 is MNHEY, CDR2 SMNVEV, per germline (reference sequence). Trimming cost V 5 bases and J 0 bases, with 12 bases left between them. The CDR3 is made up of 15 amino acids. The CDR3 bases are TGTGCCAGCAGTCGATCCGGGACGAGCACAGATACGCAGTATTTT. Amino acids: CASSRSGTSTDTQYF.

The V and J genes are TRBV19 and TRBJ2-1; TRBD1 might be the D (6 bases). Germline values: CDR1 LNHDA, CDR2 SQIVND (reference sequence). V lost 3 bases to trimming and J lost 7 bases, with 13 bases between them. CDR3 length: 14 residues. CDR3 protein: CASSMRGQMNEQFF. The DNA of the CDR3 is TGTGCCAGTAGTATGCGTGGACAGATGAATGAGCAGTTCTTC.

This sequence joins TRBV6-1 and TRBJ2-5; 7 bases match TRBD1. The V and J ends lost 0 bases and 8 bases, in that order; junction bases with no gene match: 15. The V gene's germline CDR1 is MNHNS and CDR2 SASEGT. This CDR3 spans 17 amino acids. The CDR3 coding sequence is TGTGCCAGCAGTGAAGCGGCCACCCTCGGACAGGCTTTCACCCAGTACTTC. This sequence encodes CASSEAATLGQAFTQYF.

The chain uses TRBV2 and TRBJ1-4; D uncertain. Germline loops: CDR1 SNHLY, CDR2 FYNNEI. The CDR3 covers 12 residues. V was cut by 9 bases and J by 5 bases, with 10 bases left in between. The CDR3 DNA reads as TGTGCCAGTATGGGAGGGAATGAAAAACTGTTTTTT. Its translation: CASMGGNEKLFF.

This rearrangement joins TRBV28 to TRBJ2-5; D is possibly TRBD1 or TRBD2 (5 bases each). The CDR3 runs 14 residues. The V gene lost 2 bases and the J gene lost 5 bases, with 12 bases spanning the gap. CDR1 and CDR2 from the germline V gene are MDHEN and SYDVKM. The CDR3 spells CASSLQGWRETQYF. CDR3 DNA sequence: TGTGCCAGCAGTTTACAGGGTTGGAGGGAGACCCAGTACTTC.

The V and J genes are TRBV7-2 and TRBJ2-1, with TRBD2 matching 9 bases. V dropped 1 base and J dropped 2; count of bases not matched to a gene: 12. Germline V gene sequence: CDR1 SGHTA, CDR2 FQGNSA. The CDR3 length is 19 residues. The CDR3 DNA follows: TGTGCCAGCAGCTTAGAGAGGAGGGAGCGGGGGGACCCCTACAATGAGCAGTTCTTC. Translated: CASSLERRERGDPYNEQFF.

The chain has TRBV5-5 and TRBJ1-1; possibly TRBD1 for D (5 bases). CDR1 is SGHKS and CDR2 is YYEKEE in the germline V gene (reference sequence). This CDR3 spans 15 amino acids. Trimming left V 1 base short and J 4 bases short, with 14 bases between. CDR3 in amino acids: CASSLLVQGGTEAFF. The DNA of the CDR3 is TGTGCCAGCAGCTTGTTGGTGCAGGGAGGCACTGAAGCTTTCTTT.

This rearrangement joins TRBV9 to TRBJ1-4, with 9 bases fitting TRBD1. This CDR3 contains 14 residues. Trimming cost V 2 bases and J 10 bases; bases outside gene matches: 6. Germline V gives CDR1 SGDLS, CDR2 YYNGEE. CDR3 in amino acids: CASSVQQGAGKLFF. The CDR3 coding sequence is TGTGCCAGCAGCGTCCAACAGGGGGCGGGAAAACTGTTTTTT.

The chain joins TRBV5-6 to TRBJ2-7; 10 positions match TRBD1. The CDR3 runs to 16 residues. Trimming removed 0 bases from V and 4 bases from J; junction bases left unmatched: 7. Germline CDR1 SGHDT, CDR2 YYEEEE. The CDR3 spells CASSLGGGTGEYEQYV. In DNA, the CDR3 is TGTGCCAGCAGCTTGGGAGGGGGGACAGGGGAATACGAGCAGTACGTC.

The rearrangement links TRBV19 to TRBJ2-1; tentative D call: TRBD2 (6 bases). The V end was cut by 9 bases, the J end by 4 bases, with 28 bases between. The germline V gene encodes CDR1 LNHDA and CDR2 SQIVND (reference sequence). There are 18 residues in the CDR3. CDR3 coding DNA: TGTGCCAGCCCGACGGGGCGGGGCCCCCCTCTAGTTTACAATGAGCAGTTCTTC. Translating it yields CASPTGRGPPLVYNEQFF.

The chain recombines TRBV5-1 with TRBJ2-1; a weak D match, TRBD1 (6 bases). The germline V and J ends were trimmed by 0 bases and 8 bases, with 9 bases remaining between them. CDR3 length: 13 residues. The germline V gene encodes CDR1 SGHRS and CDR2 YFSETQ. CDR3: CASSLGQGYEQFF. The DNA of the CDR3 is TGCGCCAGCAGCTTGGGGCAGGGGTATGAGCAGTTCTTC.

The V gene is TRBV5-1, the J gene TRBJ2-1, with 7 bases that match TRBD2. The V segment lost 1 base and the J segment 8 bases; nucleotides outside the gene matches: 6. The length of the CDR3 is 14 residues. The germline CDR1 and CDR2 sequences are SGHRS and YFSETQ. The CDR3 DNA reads TGCGCCAGCAGCTTGTCCAGCGGGGTCTATGAGCAGTTCTTC. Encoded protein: CASSLSSGVYEQFF.